Described below is a single TCR beta chain sequence and its context. The CDR3 consists of 16 residues. CDR1 is LNHDA, CDR2 SQIVND, per germline (reference sequence). The ends were cut back, 3 bases at V and 0 bases at J, with 12 bases in the middle. Original methodology: For nucleated cells, counts were estimated from reference gene primer amplification. Using immunoSEQ multiplex PCR, the repertoire was profiled, and TCRdb retains in-frame clones only, with some absent. The V and J calls and the clone size are those of that table, but D and trimming were determined from the DNA. The sample carries about 76,000 clones, approximately 80% recorded once. The sample is drawn from a study of blood T cell repertoires in COVID-19.

The specimen was peripheral blood. The chain uses TRBV19 and TRBJ1-5, with D perhaps matching TRBD1 (6 bases). This sequence originates from a man aged 80 or over with acute or convalescent COVID-19. Written as DNA, the CDR3 is TGTGCCAGTAGTATGCCCCCGGACAGTAGCAATCAGCCCCAGCATTTT. It encodes CASSMPPDSSNQPQHF.